Presented here are 32 T cell receptor beta chains from one specimen sequenced in a study of cytomegalovirus exposure and HLA in healthy donors. The PCR was carried out with 60 Vbeta primers and 13 Jbeta primers. TCRdb's table, derived via immunoSEQ multiplex PCR, lists solely in-frame clones and lacks some. Among under 200,000 clones listed, roughly 80% were seen once. The material sequenced was PBMCs. All receptors come from a man aged 40-50 years in good health and CMV-seronegative.

J is TRBJ1-2 and V is TRBV29-1; perhaps TRBD1 as D (5 bases). The V end was cut by 1 base, the J end by 2 bases, with 14 bases between. CDR3 length equals 15 residues. CDR1 is SQVTM and CDR2 is ANQGSEA in the germline V gene. The DNA of the CDR3 is TGCAGCGTTGAAGCCGTAGAGGACACCAACTATGGCTACACCTTC. It encodes CSVEAVEDTNYGYTF.

V gene TRBV5-1 combines with J gene TRBJ1-3; D is undetermined. CDR3 length equals 14 residues. Trimming took off 0 bases at V and 4 bases at J, with 8 bases between the two ends. Germline V lookup: CDR1 SGHRS, CDR2 YFSETQ. The CDR3 DNA is TGCGCCAGCAGCTTGGCGGGTTACGGAAACACCATATATTTT. Translation: CASSLAGYGNTIYF. Variable domain in full (rest from reference TRBV5-1 and TRBJ1-3): KAGVTQTPRYLIKTRGQQVTLSCSPISGHRSVSWYQQTPGQGLQFLFEYFSETQRNKGNFPGRFSGRQFSNSRSEMNVSTLELGDSALYLCASSLAGYGNTIYFGEGSWLTVV.

The rearrangement joins TRBV4-1 to TRBJ2-7, with D unclear. The CDR3 has 12 amino acids. The V end was cut by 5 bases, the J end by 2 bases, with 7 bases between. Germline lookup yields CDR1 MGHRA and CDR2 YSYEKL. The CDR3 DNA follows: TGCGCCAGCAGCTCTCTTACCTACGAGCAGTACTTC. It translates to CASSSLTYEQYF.

This chain connects TRBV13 to TRBJ2-7; the D gene is possibly TRBD2 (6 bases). Germline CDR1 reads PRHDT; CDR2 reads FYEKMQ (reference sequence). The V end was cut by 4 bases, the J end by 1 base, with 11 bases between. The CDR3 loop spans 14 amino acids. The CDR3 region is CASSSAGVSYEQYF. DNA for the CDR3: TGTGCCAGCAGCTCAGCGGGTGTATCCTACGAGCAGTACTTC.

The genes are TRBV10-3 and TRBJ1-2; tentatively, D is TRBD1 (5 bases). Trimming cost V 5 bases and J 4 bases, with 11 bases left between them. Germline V gives CDR1 ENHRY, CDR2 SYGVKD. The CDR3 spans 13 residues. This CDR3 reads CAISMQGGYGYTF. Written as DNA, the CDR3 is TGTGCCATCAGTATGCAGGGTGGCTATGGCTACACCTTC.

The chain joins TRBV9 to TRBJ2-7, with 7 bases aligning to TRBD1. J was trimmed by 2 bases and V by 1 base; bases with no gene match: 6. Germline V gene lookup returns CDR1 SGDLS and CDR2 YYNGEE. The length of the CDR3 is 15 residues. CDR3 DNA: TGTGCCAGCAGCGTAACGACAGGGAGCCCCTACGAGCAGTACTTC. Translation gives CASSVTTGSPYEQYF. Using reference TRBV9 and TRBJ2-7 for the parts outside the CDR3, the full variable domain is DSGVTQTPKHLITATGQRVTLRCSPRSGDLSVYWYQQSLDQGLQFLIQYYNGEERAKGNILERFSAQQFPDLHSELNLSSLELGDSALYFCASSVTTGSPYEQYFGPGTRLTVT.

This chain uses TRBV19 with TRBJ1-1; 7 nucleotides match TRBD1. Germline-derived CDR1 and CDR2 are LNHDA and SQIVND (reference sequence). V dropped 6 bases and J dropped 3; count of bases not matched to a gene: 7. This CDR3 is 14 amino acids long. CDR3 sequence (DNA): TGTGCCAGTAGCCCCAGGGGGTCAGACACTGAAGCTTTCTTT. This sequence encodes CASSPRGSDTEAFF.

The V call is TRBV18, the J call TRBJ2-5, with 7 nucleotides matching TRBD1. Germline V lookup: CDR1 KGHSH, CDR2 LQKENI. This CDR3 has 14 residues. Trimming took 0 bases from V and 9 from J; bases not matched to a gene: 7. The CDR3 nucleotides are TGTGCCAGCTCACCACCGGGACAGTCAACGTCCCAGTACTTC. It codes for CASSPPGQSTSQYF. Variable domain in full (rest from reference TRBV18 and TRBJ2-5): NAGVMQNPRHLVRRRGQEARLRCSPMKGHSHVYWYRQLPEEGLKFMVYLQKENIIDESGMPKERFSAEFPKEGPSILRIQQVVRGDSAAYFCASSPPGQSTSQYFGPGTRLLVL.

CDR3 residues: CASSPLGLAGGKEQFF. As DNA, the CDR3 is TGTGCCAGCTCACCACTGGGGCTAGCGGGAGGGAAAGAGCAGTTCTTC. The rearrangement links TRBV18 to TRBJ2-1, with TRBD2 matching 12 bases. Germline assignment: CDR1 KGHSH and CDR2 LQKENI. The V segment lost 1 base and the J segment 10 bases; nucleotides outside the gene matches: 8. The CDR3 runs 16 residues.

This clone was found once. V gene TRBV12-5 combines with J gene TRBJ1-4; possibly TRBD1 for D (5 bases). Trimming stripped 4 bases from V and 8 bases from J, with 14 bases between. The CDR3 loop spans 14 amino acids. Germline V gene sequence: CDR1 LGHNT, CDR2 FRNRAP. The CDR3 sequence is CASGSDTQLEKLFF. The CDR3 DNA reads TGTGCTAGTGGTTCGGACACTCAACTCGAAAAACTGTTTTTT.

The chain couples TRBV6-5 to TRBJ2-6; D might be TRBD2 (6 bases). Trimming removed 6 bases at V and 2 bases at J, with 11 bases between. The CDR3 runs to 15 residues. Germline V gives CDR1 MNHEY, CDR2 SVGAGI. CDR3 nucleotide sequence: TGTGCCAGCAGCCCCGGGGGAACTGGGGCCAACGTCCTGACTTTC. It codes for CASSPGGTGANVLTF.

This chain connects TRBV14 to TRBJ1-2; 7 bases line up with TRBD1. There are 13 residues in the CDR3. V shed 4 bases and J 5 bases; nucleotides not matched to a gene: 4. Germline V gives CDR1 SGHDN, CDR2 FVKESK. The CDR3 protein is CASSPTGVYGYTF. CDR3 bases: TGTGCCAGCAGCCCCACAGGGGTATATGGCTACACCTTC.

The chain links TRBV15 to TRBJ1-5; the match to TRBD1 covers 8 bases. Trimming cost V 0 bases and J 3 bases; bases outside gene matches: 7. The CDR3 has 17 amino acids. The V gene's germline CDR1 is LNHNV and CDR2 YYDKDF (reference sequence). Written as DNA, the CDR3 is TGTGCCACCAGCAGAGACAAGACAGGGGCTTCCAATCAGCCCCAGCATTTT. It codes for CATSRDKTGASNQPQHF.

The V and J genes are TRBV4-3 and TRBJ2-7, with 9 bases matching TRBD1. V gave up 1 base and J gave up 1 base; unmatched junction bases: 8. The germline V gene has CDR1 LGHNA and CDR2 YSLEER. This CDR3 spans 17 amino acids. The CDR3 region is CASSQGTGTGNSYEQYF. CDR3 nucleotides: TGCGCCAGCAGCCAAGGGACCGGGACAGGGAATTCCTACGAGCAGTACTTC.

J is TRBJ1-2 and V is TRBV19; perhaps TRBD1 as D (5 bases). CDR3 size: 14 residues. CDR1 is LNHDA, CDR2 SQIVND, per germline (reference sequence). Trimming took 0 bases from V and 6 from J, leaving 11 bases between them. The DNA for the CDR3 is TGTGCCAGTAGTATAGATCGTTCGGGGGATGGCTACACCTTC. It encodes CASSIDRSGDGYTF.

The V call is TRBV29-1, the J call TRBJ2-3; 8 positions match TRBD2. The length of the CDR3 is 16 residues. The ends lost 7 bases at V and 4 bases at J; junction bases unmatched: 16. From germline, CDR1 is SQVTM and CDR2 ANQGSEA. Written as DNA, the CDR3 is TGCAGCGCCGGGGGGGGGAAAGCGGGAGAGTCAGATACGCAGTATTTT. Its translation is CSAGGGKAGESDTQYF.

This rearrangement joins TRBV25-1 to TRBJ1-4, with D maybe TRBD1 (6 bases). CDR3 length: 16 residues. V dropped 4 bases and J dropped 5 bases, with 17 bases sitting between them. Germline assignment: CDR1 MGHDK and CDR2 SYGVNS. CDR3 sequence (DNA): TGTGCCAGCAGTGTCCAAGACAGGCCTCTAAATGAAAAACTGTTTTTT. It yields the protein CASSVQDRPLNEKLFF.

The chain uses TRBV27 and TRBJ2-5, with D possibly matching TRBD1 (5 bases). V shed 5 bases and J shed 1 base, with 11 bases lying between them. Germline CDR1 and CDR2: MNHEY and SMNVEV (reference sequence). This CDR3 region has 14 residues. CDR3 nucleotides: TGTGCCAGCAGTCAGGGCTCCCTCCAAGAGACCCAGTACTTC. This sequence encodes CASSQGSLQETQYF.

The chain recombines TRBV15 with TRBJ2-7; a weak D match, TRBD1 (6 bases). This CDR3 contains 15 residues. Germline values: CDR1 LNHNV, CDR2 YYDKDF (reference sequence). V gave up 0 bases and J gave up 3 bases, with 12 bases separating them. The CDR3 is CATSREGQRSYEQYF. CDR3 coding DNA: TGTGCCACCAGCAGAGAAGGACAGAGAAGCTACGAGCAGTACTTC.

This clone was observed a single time. The chain uses TRBV7-9 and TRBJ1-2, with 9 bases matching TRBD1. Germline CDR1 is SEHNR and CDR2 is FQNEAQ (reference sequence). The V segment lost 1 base and the J segment 4 bases; nucleotides outside the gene matches: 10. CDR3 length: 17 residues. CDR3 sequence: CASSLVGGQGPSYGYTF. Written as DNA, the CDR3 is TGTGCCAGCAGCTTAGTCGGGGGACAGGGACCCAGCTATGGCTACACCTTC.

The rearrangement uses TRBV5-5 and TRBJ2-5; 11 positions agree with TRBD2. V was clipped by 0 bases and J by 5 bases; unmatched bases: 3. Germline V gene sequence: CDR1 SGHKS, CDR2 YYEKEE (reference sequence). CDR3 size: 15 residues. Here the CDR3 reads CASSLGASGRETQYF. The DNA for the CDR3 is TGTGCCAGCAGCTTGGGAGCTAGCGGGAGGGAGACCCAGTACTTC.

This clone was seen a handful of times. This chain joins TRBV7-3 and TRBJ2-2; 9 bases fit TRBD2. With 5 bases clipped from V and 5 bases from J, the junction kept 9 bases outside the gene matches. This CDR3 region has 16 residues. Per germline, CDR1 SGHTA and CDR2 FQGTGA. Here the CDR3 reads CASSPGLAPRTGELFF. DNA for the CDR3: TGTGCCAGCAGCCCGGGACTAGCCCCGAGGACCGGGGAGCTGTTTTTT.

The chain has TRBV5-6 and TRBJ2-4, with TRBD1 identical over 8 bases. The CDR3 is 17 residues long. The V gene's germline CDR1 is SGHDT and CDR2 YYEEEE. Trimming at V came to 0 bases and at J to 1 base, leaving 6 bases not matched to a gene. CDR3 DNA sequence: TGTGCCAGCAGCTTGGGCAGGGGGCGGTCGGCCAAAAACATTCAGTACTTC. Its translation is CASSLGRGRSAKNIQYF.

V is TRBV5-1 and J is TRBJ2-7, with TRBD1 as a possible D gene (6 bases). Deletions cut 6 bases from V and 3 bases from J, with 7 bases between. The CDR3 length is 11 residues. Germline loops: CDR1 SGHRS, CDR2 YFSETQ. The CDR3 loop is CASTDSYEQYF. The CDR3, as DNA: TGCGCCAGCACGGACAGCTACGAGCAGTACTTC.

On this clone itself: One end of the junction does not line up with germline, which may come from a read error. V and J are TRBV5-1 and TRBJ2-1; TRBD1 matches at 10 bases. From germline, CDR1 is SGHRS and CDR2 YFSETQ. The CDR3 has 12 residues. CDR3 DNA sequence: TGCGCCAGCAGCACGGGACAGGGGATAGGGATCTTC. Encoded protein: CASSTGQGIGIF.

The chain carries TRBV7-2 and TRBJ2-2; D gene unclear. This CDR3 comprises 12 residues. In germline, CDR1 is SGHTA, CDR2 FQGNSA. Trimming removed 1 base from V and 10 bases from J, with 7 bases in between. CDR3 region: CASSLVGLELFF. CDR3 bases: TGTGCCAGCAGCTTAGTTGGCCTGGAGCTGTTTTTT. The whole variable domain, remainder taken from reference TRBV7-2 and TRBJ2-2, is GAGVSQSPSNKVTEKGKDVELRCDPISGHTALYWYRQSLGQGLEFLIYFQGNSAPDKSGLPSDRFSAERTGGSVSTLTIQRTQQEDSAVYLCASSLVGLELFFGEGSRLTVL.

This rearrangement joins TRBV2 to TRBJ1-1; 8 bases agree with TRBD1. Trimming cost V 6 bases and J 6 bases; bases outside gene matches: 12. CDR1 and CDR2 (germline): SNHLY, FYNNEI. CDR3 length: 15 residues. The CDR3 loop reads CASRHPGQASPEAFF. CDR3 nucleotide sequence: TGTGCCAGCAGACATCCGGGACAGGCATCCCCTGAAGCTTTCTTT.

The gene calls are TRBV7-2 and TRBJ1-2; 9 nucleotides line up with TRBD1. The CDR3 totals 13 residues. Per the germline V gene, CDR1 is SGHTA and CDR2 is FQGNSA. Trimming cost V 5 bases and J 5 bases; bases outside gene matches: 3. CDR3 region: CASSLDRGYGYTF. The CDR3 DNA sequence: TGTGCCAGCAGCCTGGACAGGGGTTATGGCTACACCTTC.

For the CDR3, the DNA is TGTGCCAGCAGCTTAACCTACGGTCAGAACACTGAAGCTTTCTTT. Translation: CASSLTYGQNTEAFF. V and J are TRBV7-2 and TRBJ1-1; D call uncertain. The CDR3 runs 15 residues. The germline V and J ends were trimmed by 2 bases and 1 base, with 11 bases remaining between them. Germline V gives CDR1 SGHTA, CDR2 FQGNSA.

A few counts support this clone. The CDR3 is CASSLTGGKDGELFF. The CDR3 DNA reads as TGTGCCAGCAGCTTAACAGGGGGCAAGGACGGGGAGCTGTTTTTT. The genes are TRBV9 and TRBJ2-2; 9 positions match TRBD1. Germline values: CDR1 SGDLS, CDR2 YYNGEE. The V gene end was trimmed by 4 bases and the J gene end by 7 bases; junction bases not matched to a gene: 8. This CDR3 is 15 amino acids long.

This clone was seen once. The rearrangement links TRBV5-1 to TRBJ1-5; 8 bases align to TRBD1. Germline lookup yields CDR1 SGHRS and CDR2 YFSETQ. Losses at the gene ends were 1 base for V and 4 bases for J; bases not matched to a gene: 7. The CDR3 loop spans 16 amino acids. CDR3 region: CASSLSGQGSNQPQHF. For the CDR3, the DNA is TGCGCCAGCAGCTTGTCCGGACAGGGCTCTAATCAGCCCCAGCATTTT.

Regarding this clone: The sample contains more than one DNA sequence encoding this CDR3. The chain recombines TRBV27 with TRBJ2-5; D is possibly TRBD2 (5 bases). Germline CDR1 MNHEY, CDR2 SMNVEV (reference sequence). CDR3 length: 14 amino acids. The V gene lost 7 bases and the J gene lost 3 bases, with 15 bases spanning the gap. As DNA, the CDR3 is TGTGCCAGCAAGGCGGGCCTAGAGAAAGAGACCCAGTACTTC. Amino acids: CASKAGLEKETQYF.